This T cell receptor beta chain came from a study of T-cell memory formation after mild COVID-19 (dated by TCRdb to about 2021). About the full investigation: TCR sequence clusters from the two donors were found to be largely donor specific. Longitudinal TCRalpha and TCRbeta repertoire sequencing tracked T-cell clones expanding and contracting after mild COVID-19 in a couple of donors. The cohort comprised two young, previously healthy adult volunteers, one female and one male. Study-wide findings and limitations: From day 15 to 85, contracting clones showed balanced CD4/CD8 phenotypes, whereas a second wave of clones that expanded from day 15 to 37 leaned towards CD4+. Whether the second-wave clones peaking on day 37 were SARS-CoV-2 specific was not confirmed. Some responding clones were detected in pre-infection memory, suggesting pre-existing cross-reactive memory T cells joined the SARS-CoV-2 response. Contracting CD4+ clones were found mainly in CM and EM memory subsets, while CD8+ clones were enriched in EMRA. Only a couple of mild cases were covered by the study, and larger cohorts that include severe cases with pre-infection samples were considered necessary.

From its cysteine to its phenylalanine, the CDR3 spans 14 amino acids. Here the CDR3 DNA is all that survives: 42 bases in frame from base 1. The germline V gene sets CDR1 to MNHEY and CDR2 to SVGAGI. The sequencing machine was an Illumina NovaSeq 6000. Using 5'RACE with constant-segment primers, TCRalpha and TCRbeta cDNA libraries were constructed, with sample barcodes and unique molecular identifiers added in the process. RNA was extracted from every sample with Trizol reagent. Libraries were amplified in two PCR steps, with a second sample barcode and Illumina TruSeq adapters added in the second step. Sequencing of the libraries was done on an Illumina NovaSeq, producing 2 x 150 bp paired-end reads. The paper's processing steps were these. With migec v1.2.7, reads were demultiplexed and then collapsed into UMI-guided consensus sequences. Using mixcr v2.1.11, UMI consensuses were aligned to TRA and TRB V and J templates and then assembled into clonotypes. A clonotype was counted as expanded or contracted only if both edgeR and NoisET called the change significant, with noise models trained on biological replicates. edgeR calls used a false discovery rate-adjusted p below 0.01 and a log2 fold-change threshold of 1. As an exploratory analysis of dynamics, PCA with hierarchical clustering was applied to max-normalized trajectories of the 1000 most abundant clonotypes. Separately sequenced CD4+ and CD8+ repertoires were used to assign a CD4 or CD8 phenotype to each responding clone. TCRdb reworked the public reads: Q25 trimming with fastp, MiXCR clone assembly, productive beta chains retained. Rows are combined by CDR3 protein, so each entry shows the most common genes and DNA. The V and J calls were determined by TCRdb, not by the authors. A total of a few hundred thousand distinct CDR3 sequences appear in this sample, around 28% of them only once. The ten biggest clones cover around an eighth of the sample.

Ficoll-Paque density gradient centrifugation was used to isolate PBMCs. Notes on this clonotype: The specificity of this receptor is unknown. At one end the junction does not follow the germline gene, possibly because of a read error.

The chain is encoded by TRBV6-5 joined to TRBJ2-7; the D gene is perhaps TRBD1, on 5 matching bases. Material: PBMCs or a T cell subset sorted from them (not recorded which). The sequence was collected from an adult woman who had mild COVID-19 (a few samples of this study predate the infection). The sample titles of this study are shuffled in the database, so cell type and time point are left out; the donor was told from shared clones. The DNA reads as follows: TGTTCCAGCAGTACACAGGTCGGCTACTACGAGCAGTACTTC. The encoded protein is CSSSTQVGYYEQYF.